The source of this T cell receptor beta chain is a study of blood T cell repertoires in COVID-19. Study-level information: PBMCs, B-cell-depleted T cells, or T cells provided the cDNA or gDNA that made up the material.

Using immunoSEQ multiplex PCR, the repertoire was profiled, and TCRdb retains in-frame clones only, with some absent. The sample carries some 110,000 clones, approximately 80% recorded once. Deletions cut 6 bases from V and 0 bases from J, with 12 bases between. The CDR3 runs 14 residues. Germline lookup yields CDR1 MNHEY and CDR2 SVGAGI. The specimen sequenced was peripheral blood. This receptor was obtained from a woman aged 80 or over with acute or convalescent COVID-19. The V gene is TRBV6-5, the J gene TRBJ2-7, with D perhaps TRBD2 (5 bases). CDR3 nucleotide sequence: TGTGCCAGCAGGGGAGCGTATAGCTCCTACGAGCAGTACTTC. Translated: CASRGAYSSYEQYF.